This TCR beta chain was observed in a study of blood T cell repertoires in COVID-19. Overall study: Sample material is recorded as cDNA or gDNA derived from T cells, B-cell-depleted T cells, or PBMCs.

Germline CDR1 reads MNHEY; CDR2 reads SVGAGI. The CDR3 totals 15 residues. V lost 2 bases, J lost 2 bases, and 13 bases lay in between. In the original processing: Amplifying reference gene primers gave estimates of nucleated cell counts. Measured with immunoSEQ multiplex PCR; TCRdb has only the in-frame clones, and not every one. The DNA was the basis for D and trimming; V, J and clone size are from that table. In the table there are about 75,000 clones, 70% to 80% of which are singletons. The source material was peripheral blood. V gene TRBV6-5 combines with J gene TRBJ2-7, with unresolved D. The source is an elderly woman with active or convalescent COVID-19. This CDR3 is CASSYTWQAAYEQYF. The CDR3 nucleotides are TGTGCCAGCAGTTACACTTGGCAGGCCGCCTACGAGCAGTACTTC.